This T cell receptor (beta chain) was profiled in a study of blood T cell repertoires in COVID-19. This table comes from immunoSEQ multiplex PCR, and its TCRdb copy is limited to in-frame clones, with some not included. The sample holds 80,000 or so clones; about 80% are singletons and the top ten take around 4.8%. The germline V and J ends were trimmed by 5 bases and 6 bases, with 13 bases remaining between them. The CDR3 extends over 13 amino acids. This chain links TRBV12-3 or TRBV12-4 with TRBJ1-2; D gene unclear. The sequenced material came from peripheral blood. The receptor's source is a woman in her 70s with acute or convalescent COVID-19. This CDR3 is CASSLAREDGYTF. The DNA of the CDR3 is TGTGCCAGCAGTCTTGCACGAGAGGATGGCTACACCTTC.